Listed below are T cell receptor beta chains from one sample, sequenced in a study of CD8 T cells in ankylosing spondylitis. TCRdb reprocessed the 5' RACE reads via MiXCR and lists one record per CDR3 protein. The data contain 150,000 to 250,000 distinct CDR3 sequences, roughly 13% of them singletons. The sequenced material came from blood, either unsorted or a sorted T cell fraction (not recorded which). The source of these receptors is a male donor with ankylosing spondylitis or in good health (not recorded which). CDR3s include the opening cysteine and the closing phenylalanine or tryptophan. A D gene is named only where the DNA matches it firmly. Expanded clones get a size class; other rows say once, few or many, or leave the size out.

d_gene: TRBD2
abundance: -
v_gene: TRBV9
j_gene: TRBJ2-7
CDR3aa: CASSEGAGGLYEQYF
CDR3nt: TGTGCCAGCAGCGAAGGGGCGGGGGGGCTCTACGAGCAGTACTTC

d_gene: -
abundance: many
v_gene: TRBV12-3/TRBV12-4
j_gene: TRBJ1-1
CDR3aa: CASSLGGSTEAFF
CDR3nt: TGTGCCAGCAGTCTAGGGGGTAGCACTGAAGCTTTCTTT

d_gene: -
abundance: -
v_gene: TRBV7-9
j_gene: TRBJ2-7
CDR3aa: CASSQVLAPYEQYF
CDR3nt: TGTGCCAGCAGCCAAGTGCTCGCCCCCTACGAGCAGTACTTC

d_gene: -
abundance: many
v_gene: TRBV4-1
j_gene: TRBJ1-4
CDR3aa: CASSQVSGQPNEKLFF
CDR3nt: TGCGCCAGCAGCCAAGTCTCGGGACAACCTAATGAAAAACTGTTTTTT

d_gene: -
abundance: -
v_gene: TRBV5-6
j_gene: TRBJ2-1
CDR3aa: CASSLGAGEDNEQFF
CDR3nt: TGTGCCAGCAGCTTGGGTGCAGGGGAGGACAATGAGCAGTTCTTC

d_gene: -
abundance: -
v_gene: TRBV10-1
j_gene: TRBJ2-1
CDR3aa: CASSEGGNIGVNEQFF
CDR3nt: TGCGCCAGCAGTGAGGGCGGTAATATAGGGGTCAATGAGCAGTTCTTC

d_gene: -
abundance: few
v_gene: TRBV4-2
j_gene: TRBJ2-1
CDR3aa: CASSQDRGRSYNEQFF
CDR3nt: TGTGCCAGCAGCCAAGATCGGGGGCGCTCCTACAATGAGCAGTTCTTC

d_gene: -
abundance: few
v_gene: TRBV10-3
j_gene: TRBJ1-1
CDR3aa: CAISDPEGGMNTEAFF
CDR3nt: TGTGCCATCAGTGACCCCGAAGGGGGAATGAACACTGAAGCTTTCTTT

d_gene: -
abundance: -
v_gene: TRBV7-2
j_gene: TRBJ1-1
CDR3aa: CASSFPPGPLNTEAFF
CDR3nt: TGTGCCAGCAGCTTCCCCCCGGGACCGCTGAACACTGAAGCTTTCTTT

d_gene: -
abundance: many
v_gene: TRBV12-3/TRBV12-4
j_gene: TRBJ1-4
CDR3aa: CASSPRAWGEKLFF
CDR3nt: TGTGCCAGCAGCCCCCGGGCATGGGGTGAAAAACTGTTTTTT

d_gene: TRBD2
abundance: -
v_gene: TRBV28
j_gene: TRBJ2-7
CDR3aa: CASSLMSSGSYEQYF
CDR3nt: TGTGCCAGCAGTTTGATGTCTAGCGGCTCCTACGAGCAGTACTTC

d_gene: -
abundance: -
v_gene: TRBV28
j_gene: TRBJ2-1
CDR3aa: CASSLLGSAHNEQFF
CDR3nt: TGTGCCAGCAGTTTATTAGGAAGCGCCCACAATGAGCAGTTCTTC

d_gene: -
abundance: few
v_gene: TRBV27
j_gene: TRBJ1-1
CDR3aa: CASSLSPGAPEAFF
CDR3nt: TGTGCCAGCAGTCTCTCCCCAGGGGCGCCCGAAGCTTTCTTT

d_gene: -
abundance: -
v_gene: TRBV29-1
j_gene: TRBJ1-2
CDR3aa: CSVESPISHGYTF
CDR3nt: TGCAGCGTTGAAAGCCCTATCAGCCATGGCTACACCTTC

d_gene: -
abundance: few
v_gene: TRBV3-1
j_gene: TRBJ1-1
CDR3aa: CASSRGSLGIDTEAFF
CDR3nt: TGTGCCAGCAGCCGGGGCAGCCTGGGCATAGACACTGAAGCTTTCTTT

d_gene: -
abundance: few
v_gene: TRBV4-1
j_gene: TRBJ2-7
CDR3aa: CASSQEGTAAFYEQYF
CDR3nt: TGCGCCAGCAGCCAAGAAGGTACAGCTGCCTTCTACGAGCAGTACTTC

d_gene: -
abundance: many
v_gene: TRBV20-1
j_gene: TRBJ2-3
CDR3aa: CSATDLTDTQYF
CDR3nt: TGCAGTGCCACCGACCTGACAGATACGCAGTATTTT

d_gene: TRBD2
abundance: -
v_gene: TRBV20-1
j_gene: TRBJ2-5
CDR3aa: CSAFGVLAGGYQETQYF
CDR3nt: TGCAGTGCTTTTGGTGTCCTAGCGGGAGGATACCAAGAGACCCAGTACTTC

d_gene: -
abundance: many
v_gene: TRBV7-8
j_gene: TRBJ2-1
CDR3aa: CASSPSPGQYNEQFF
CDR3nt: TGTGCCAGCAGCCCCTCCCCGGGACAATACAATGAGCAGTTCTTC

d_gene: TRBD1
abundance: -
v_gene: TRBV20-1
j_gene: TRBJ2-7
CDR3aa: CSAGTGTGVYEQYF
CDR3nt: TGCAGTGCCGGTACCGGGACAGGCGTTTACGAGCAGTACTTC

d_gene: TRBD2
abundance: -
v_gene: TRBV6-2/TRBV6-3
j_gene: TRBJ2-1
CDR3aa: CASSYSILLAGGLSSYNEQFF
CDR3nt: TGTGCCAGCAGTTACTCGATACTTTTAGCGGGGGGCCTCAGCTCCTACAATGAGCAGTTCTTC

d_gene: -
abundance: -
v_gene: TRBV5-6
j_gene: TRBJ2-3
CDR3aa: CASSSRGATFTTDTQYF
CDR3nt: TGTGCCAGCAGCTCAAGGGGCGCGACGTTTACCACAGATACGCAGTATTTT

d_gene: -
abundance: -
v_gene: TRBV29-1
j_gene: TRBJ1-2
CDR3aa: CSVVGANYGYTF
CDR3nt: TGCAGCGTTGTGGGGGCGAACTATGGCTACACCTTC

d_gene: -
abundance: -
v_gene: TRBV12-5
j_gene: TRBJ1-2
CDR3aa: CASGLVGGYTF
CDR3nt: TGTGCTAGTGGTTTGGTAGGAGGCTACACCTTC

d_gene: TRBD2
abundance: few
v_gene: TRBV12-3/TRBV12-4
j_gene: TRBJ2-3
CDR3aa: CASSLLLAGGTDTQYF
CDR3nt: TGTGCCAGCAGTTTATTACTAGCGGGGGGAACAGATACGCAGTATTTT

d_gene: TRBD1
abundance: -
v_gene: TRBV14
j_gene: TRBJ2-7
CDR3aa: CASSGQAGTYEQYF
CDR3nt: TGTGCCAGTTCGGGACAGGCGGGTACCTACGAGCAGTACTTC

d_gene: -
abundance: -
v_gene: TRBV27
j_gene: TRBJ1-5
CDR3aa: CASSPSGRGERAQHF
CDR3nt: TGTGCCAGCAGTCCCTCGGGACGGGGGGAGAGGGCCCAGCATTTT